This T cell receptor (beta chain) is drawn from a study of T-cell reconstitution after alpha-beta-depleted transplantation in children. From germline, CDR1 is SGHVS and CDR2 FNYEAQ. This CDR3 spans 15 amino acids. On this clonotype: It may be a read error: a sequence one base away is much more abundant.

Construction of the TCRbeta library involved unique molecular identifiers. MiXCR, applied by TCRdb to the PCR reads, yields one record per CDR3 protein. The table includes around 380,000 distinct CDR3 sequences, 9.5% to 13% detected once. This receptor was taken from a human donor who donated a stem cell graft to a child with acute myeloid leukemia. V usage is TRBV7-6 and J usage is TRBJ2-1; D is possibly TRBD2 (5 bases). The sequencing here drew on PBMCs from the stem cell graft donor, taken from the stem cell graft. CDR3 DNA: TGTGCCAGCAGCTCGCGGGCGGAGACTTACAGTGAGCAGTTCTTC. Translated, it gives CASSSRAETYSEQFF. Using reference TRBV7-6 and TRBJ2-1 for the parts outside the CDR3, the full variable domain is GAGVSQSPRYKVTKRGQDVALRCDPISGHVSLYWYRQALGQGPEFLTYFNYEAQQDKSGLPNDRFSAERPEGSISTLTIQRTEQRDSAMYRCASSSRAETYSEQFFGPGTRLTVL.